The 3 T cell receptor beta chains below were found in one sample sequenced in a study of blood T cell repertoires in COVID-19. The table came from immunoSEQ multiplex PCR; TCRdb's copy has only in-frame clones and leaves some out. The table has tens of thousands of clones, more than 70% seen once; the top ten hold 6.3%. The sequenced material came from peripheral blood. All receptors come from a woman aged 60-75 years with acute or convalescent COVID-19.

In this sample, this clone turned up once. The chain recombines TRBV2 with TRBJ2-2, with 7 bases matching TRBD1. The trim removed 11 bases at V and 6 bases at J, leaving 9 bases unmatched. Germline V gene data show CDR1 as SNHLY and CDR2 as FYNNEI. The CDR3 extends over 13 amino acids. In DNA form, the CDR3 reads TGTGCCTCCAGGGACCAGGGGGCCGGGGAGCTGTTTTTT. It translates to CASRDQGAGELFF.

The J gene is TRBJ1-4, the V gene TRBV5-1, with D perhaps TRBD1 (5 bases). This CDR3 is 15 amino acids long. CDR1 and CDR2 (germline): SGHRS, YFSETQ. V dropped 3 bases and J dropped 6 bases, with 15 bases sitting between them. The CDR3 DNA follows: TGCGCCAGCAGCTCGGGGGAGGGACGGTATGAAAAACTGTTTTTT. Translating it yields CASSSGEGRYEKLFF. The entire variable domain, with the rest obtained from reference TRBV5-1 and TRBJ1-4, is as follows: KAGVTQTPRYLIKTRGQQVTLSCSPISGHRSVSWYQQTPGQGLQFLFEYFSETQRNKGNFPGRFSGRQFSNSRSEMNVSTLELGDSALYLCASSSGEGRYEKLFFGSGTQLSVL.

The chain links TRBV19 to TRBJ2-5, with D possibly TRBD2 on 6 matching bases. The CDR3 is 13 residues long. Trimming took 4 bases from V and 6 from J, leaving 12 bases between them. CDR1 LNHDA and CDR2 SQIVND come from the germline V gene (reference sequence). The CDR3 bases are TGTGCCAGTAGTAGCCTAGCGAGGAAGACCCAGTACTTC. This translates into CASSSLARKTQYF.